A single sample is the source of the 13 T cell receptor beta chains below, sequenced in a study of immune cell composition in non-small cell lung cancer. Sequencing was performed with immunoSEQ multiplex PCR; in TCRdb, only in-frame clones are kept and a portion is missing. The repertoire holds around 11,000 clones, with under 65% as singletons. Sequences were obtained from lung tumor tissue. These receptors all stem from a human donor with non-small cell lung cancer.

A single count supports this clone. The chain employs TRBV5-1 and TRBJ2-7; TRBD1 agrees at 9 bases. This CDR3 is 16 amino acids long. Germline values: CDR1 SGHRS, CDR2 YFSETQ. Trimming cost V 2 bases and J 3 bases; bases outside gene matches: 9. CDR3 sequence (DNA): TGCGCCAGCAGCTTCACCGGGACAGGGAGCTTCTACGAGCAGTACTTC. Translated: CASSFTGTGSFYEQYF.

In its sample, this clone ranks as medium-sized (0.01 to 0.1%). The chain couples TRBV23-1 to TRBJ1-5; D remains ambiguous. TRBV23-1 is marked as an open reading frame, function uncertain. V dropped 0 bases and J dropped 4 bases, with 13 bases sitting between them. The CDR3 totals 16 residues. The CDR3 DNA follows: TGCGCCAGCAGTCAATCGGGCCCAGCACGTAATCAGCCCCAGCATTTT. It yields the protein CASSQSGPARNQPQHF.

The chain links TRBV30 to TRBJ2-2; 8 bases map to TRBD1. The length of the CDR3 is 15 residues. After removal of 5 bases from V and 0 bases from J, the junction contained 5 bases not matched to a gene. Per the germline V gene, CDR1 is GTSNPN and CDR2 is SVGIG (reference sequence). This CDR3 is CAWGRQGTNTGELFF. In DNA, the CDR3 is TGTGCCTGGGGAAGACAGGGGACGAACACCGGGGAGCTGTTTTTT.

The chain has TRBV27 and TRBJ1-4, with D hard to call. Trimming removed 5 bases from V and 4 bases from J, with 8 bases in between. The germline V gene has CDR1 MNHEY and CDR2 SMNVEV (reference sequence). This CDR3 region has 13 residues. In DNA form, the CDR3 reads TGTGCCAGCAGTCGTCAGTATAATGAAAAACTGTTTTTT. Amino acid sequence: CASSRQYNEKLFF. The full variable domain, with the rest looked up from reference TRBV27 and TRBJ1-4, is EAQVTQNPRYLITVTGKKLTVTCSQNMNHEYMSWYRQDPGLGLRQIYYSMNVEVTDKGDVPEGYKVSRKEKRNFPLILESPSPNQTSLYFCASSRQYNEKLFFGSGTQLSVL.

The rearrangement links TRBV7-9 to TRBJ2-3; 9 bases agree with TRBD1. The trim removed 5 bases at V and 10 bases at J, leaving 10 bases unmatched. From germline, CDR1 is SEHNR and CDR2 FQNEAQ (reference sequence). The CDR3 is 14 residues long. This chain's CDR3 is CASSRWDREMPQYF. The CDR3 DNA sequence: TGTGCCAGCAGCCGATGGGACAGGGAAATGCCGCAGTATTTT.

The V gene is TRBV7-3, the J gene TRBJ2-1; TRBD2 matches at 11 bases. CDR3 length equals 14 residues. Germline V CDR1 and CDR2: SGHTA, FQGTGA. Germline trimming cut 5 bases from V and 11 bases from J; bases unmatched to any gene: 8. The CDR3 DNA follows: TGTGCCAGCAGCCTCCGCCCGACTAGCGGGAAGCAGTTCTTC. Amino acid sequence: CASSLRPTSGKQFF.

This sequence joins TRBV6-1 and TRBJ2-7; possibly TRBD2 for D (6 bases). Germline V gives CDR1 MNHNS, CDR2 SASEGT. V was pared by 7 bases and J by 4 bases, with 14 bases between. The CDR3 length is 13 residues. The CDR3 DNA is TGTGCCAGCATTATTATGGGGGGATACGAGCAGTACTTC. It is translated as CASIIMGGYEQYF.

This clone was seen only a few times. The CDR3 bases are TGTGCCAGCAGCACCCGGGCCGGGGGAATCCCGGCGACCCAGTACTTC. Residues: CASSTRAGGIPATQYF. The chain couples TRBV7-9 to TRBJ2-5, with a possible D match to TRBD2 (6 bases). The CDR3 loop spans 16 amino acids. Germline V CDR1 and CDR2: SEHNR, FQNEAQ (reference sequence). The germline V and J ends were trimmed by 5 bases and 7 bases, with 23 bases remaining between them.

The chain links TRBV28 to TRBJ2-7; D is perhaps TRBD1 (6 bases). From germline, CDR1 is MDHEN and CDR2 SYDVKM. This CDR3 comprises 16 residues. The ends were cut back, 5 bases at V and 6 bases at J, with 23 bases in the middle. CDR3 sequence: CASSPTGSLSAGEQYF. CDR3 DNA sequence: TGTGCCAGCAGTCCTACAGGGTCCCTGTCCGCCGGCGAGCAGTACTTC.

The chain carries TRBV27 and TRBJ2-1, with 8 nucleotides matching TRBD1. The CDR3 length is 15 residues. Germline trimming cut 3 bases from V and 8 bases from J; bases unmatched to any gene: 9. In germline, CDR1 is MNHEY, CDR2 SMNVEV (reference sequence). CDR3 nucleotides: TGTGCCAGCAGTTTGGGCAGGGGGCGAGTGGATGAGCAGTTCTTC. This sequence encodes CASSLGRGRVDEQFF.

The chain uses TRBV28 and TRBJ2-3; 10 bases are a match to TRBD1. Trimming took 7 bases from V and 1 from J; bases not matched to a gene: 5. The germline CDR1 and CDR2 sequences are MDHEN and SYDVKM. This CDR3 has 15 residues. The CDR3 region has the DNA TGTGCCAGCAACCGAGGGACAGGGGGCACAGATACGCAGTATTTT. This encodes CASNRGTGGTDTQYF. The full variable domain, in which reference TRBV28 and TRBJ2-3 provide the parts outside the CDR3, is DVKVTQSSRYLVKRTGEKVFLECVQDMDHENMFWYRQDPGLGLRLIYFSYDVKMKEKGDIPEGYSVSREKKERFSLILESASTNQTSMYLCASNRGTGGTDTQYFGPGTRLTVL.

This rearrangement joins TRBV18 to TRBJ1-3, with D perhaps matching TRBD1 (6 bases). Germline values: CDR1 KGHSH, CDR2 LQKENI. This CDR3 has 16 residues. The germline V and J ends were trimmed by 6 bases and 4 bases, with 19 bases remaining between them. The chain's CDR3 is CASSPTGTPNGNTIYF. The DNA for the CDR3 is TGTGCCAGCTCCCCCACCGGGACACCGAACGGAAACACCATATATTTT.

This chain links TRBV28 with TRBJ1-5; no reliable D call. V lost 2 bases and J 4 bases, leaving 12 bases between the germline ends. The CDR3 covers 15 residues. Germline V gene data show CDR1 as MDHEN and CDR2 as SYDVKM. The CDR3 reads CASSLRGVRNQPQHF. CDR3 bases: TGTGCCAGCAGTTTAAGAGGAGTTCGGAATCAGCCCCAGCATTTT.